This TCR beta chain emerged from a study of PD-1 blockade in classical Hodgkin lymphoma. TCRdb's copy holds only in-frame clones and misses some; the assay was immunoSEQ multiplex PCR. This table has tens of thousands of clones, about nine tenths appearing once. Study-wide findings and caveats: The study found that TCR diversity rose significantly by C4D1 in CD4+ but not CD8+ cells. Some patients began nivolumab under 1 year after ASCT. These patients were excluded from later analyses.

Every patient had relapsed following autologous stem cell transplantation, and cohorts differed in brentuximab vedotin exposure. Complete response, partial response or progressive disease was each patient's best response. The length of the CDR3 is 15 residues. Trimming left V 4 bases short and J 5 bases short, with 18 bases between. CDR1 and CDR2 (germline): SGHRS, YFSETQ. As concerns this clone: Antigen unknown.

The TCR comes from a human donor with classical Hodgkin lymphoma. This sequence joins TRBV5-1 and TRBJ2-5; a possible D gene is TRBD2 (6 bases). This specimen consisted of peripheral blood mononuclear cells (PBMCs), obtained at baseline. The CDR3 here is CASSGSGLPGETQYF. In nucleotides, the CDR3 is TGCGCCAGCAGCGGTAGCGGACTTCCCGGGGAGACCCAGTACTTC.